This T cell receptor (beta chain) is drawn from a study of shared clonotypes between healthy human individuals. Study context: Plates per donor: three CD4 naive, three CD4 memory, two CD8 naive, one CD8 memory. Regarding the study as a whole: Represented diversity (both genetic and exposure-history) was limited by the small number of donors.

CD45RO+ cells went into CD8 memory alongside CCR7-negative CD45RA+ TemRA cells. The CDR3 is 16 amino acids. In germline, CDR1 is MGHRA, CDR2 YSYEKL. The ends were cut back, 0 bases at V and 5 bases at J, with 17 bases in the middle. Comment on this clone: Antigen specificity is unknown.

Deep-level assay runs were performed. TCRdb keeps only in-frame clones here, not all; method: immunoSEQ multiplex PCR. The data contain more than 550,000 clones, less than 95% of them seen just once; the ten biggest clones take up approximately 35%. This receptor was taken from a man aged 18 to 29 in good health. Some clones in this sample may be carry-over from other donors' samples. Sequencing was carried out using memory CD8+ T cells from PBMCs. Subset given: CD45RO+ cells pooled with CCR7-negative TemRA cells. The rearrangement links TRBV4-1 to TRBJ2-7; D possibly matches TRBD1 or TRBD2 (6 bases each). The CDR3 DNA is TGCGCCAGCAGCCAAGATTGGGTGGGGGGCGTGGACGAGCAGTACTTC. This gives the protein CASSQDWVGGVDEQYF.